The clone carrying this T cell receptor beta chain was counted once. Its antigen is unknown. This sample stems from a study of cytomegalovirus exposure and HLA in healthy donors. Study outcomes and limitations: A later analysis linked a missense DCLRE1C variant to TCR beta V- and J-gene trimming. In a later analysis, around 18,000 TCR beta sequences were associated with HLA alleles at 0.05 false discovery rate.

Although they were nominally healthy when sampled, donors likely had unrecorded immune exposures. The study ran its PCR with 60 Vbeta and 13 Jbeta primers. Data came from immunoSEQ multiplex PCR; TCRdb stores just in-frame clones and leaves some out. The sample consists of 95,000 to 150,000 clones, around 77% of them appearing once. The clonotype was recovered from a human donor in good health. Sample: PBMCs.

The CDR3 DNA sequence: TGTGCCAGCAGGCTTGGGGGGGGACTAGCGGGATCCACAGATACGCAGTATTTT. Its translation: CASRLGGGLAGSTDTQYF. This sequence joins TRBV28 and TRBJ2-3; 13 bases are a match to TRBD2. Trimming at V came to 6 bases and at J to 2 bases, leaving 11 bases not matched to a gene. Germline CDR1 MDHEN, CDR2 SYDVKM. The CDR3 extends over 18 amino acids.